This T cell receptor beta chain was retrieved from a study of cytomegalovirus exposure and HLA in healthy donors. Study as a whole: A previous analysis identified more than 100 million unique TCR beta sequences derived from roughly 180 million T cells.

Trimming pared 3 bases from V and 4 bases from J, leaving 7 bases between. This CDR3 is built from 12 residues. The germline V gene encodes CDR1 SGDLS and CDR2 YYNGEE. The PCR had 60 Vbeta and 13 Jbeta primers. Sequencing was performed with immunoSEQ multiplex PCR; in TCRdb, only in-frame clones are kept and a portion is missing. Here the sample spans over 150,000 clones, over 65% being singletons. The chain carries TRBV9 and TRBJ1-2; perhaps TRBD1 as D (6 bases). Sequenced material: PBMCs. This TCR was recovered from a young woman in good health and CMV-seropositive. DNA for the CDR3: TGTGCCAGCAGCGGACAGGTCTATGGCTACACCTTC. This sequence encodes CASSGQVYGYTF. The entire variable domain, with the rest obtained from reference TRBV9 and TRBJ1-2, is as follows: DSGVTQTPKHLITATGQRVTLRCSPRSGDLSVYWYQQSLDQGLQFLIQYYNGEERAKGNILERFSAQQFPDLHSELNLSSLELGDSALYFCASSGQVYGYTFGSGTRLTVV.